This T cell receptor beta chain was obtained from a study of T cell clonality in common variable immunodeficiency. Clones were sequenced by immunoSEQ multiplex PCR, and TCRdb holds only the in-frame ones, with some missing. The sample presents about 60,000 clones, none singletons. This clone was counted at least ten times. The CDR3 is cut off 3 residues early in the read; its end comes from the germline J gene. V dropped 3 bases and J dropped 5 bases, with 13 bases sitting between them. The CDR3 contains 13 residues. Germline lookup yields CDR1 DFQATT and CDR2 SNEGSKA (reference sequence). The receptor was isolated from a person between 18 and 69 years old in good health. This sequence joins TRBV20-1 and TRBJ1-1; a weak D match, TRBD1 (5 bases). Sequencing was done on a sample of peripheral blood mononuclear cells. Partial CDR3 DNA: TGCAGTGCTAGGGGCGTGAGGGGAACTGAA. It translates to CSARGVRGTE. The CDR3, in full, reads CSARGVRGTEAFF.